These 17 T cell receptor beta chains came from one sample sequenced in a study of blood T cell repertoires in COVID-19. Generated by immunoSEQ multiplex PCR, the TCRdb table keeps only in-frame clones and is missing some. The table has about 260,000 clones, roughly four fifths seen once. Sequencing was carried out using peripheral blood. The receptors were gathered from a woman at least 80 years old with acute or convalescent COVID-19.

The chain is built from TRBV5-1 and TRBJ1-1; D is perhaps TRBD1 (5 bases). The germline gives CDR1 SGHRS, CDR2 YFSETQ. The ends were cut back, 4 bases at V and 6 bases at J, with 13 bases in the middle. This CDR3 contains 13 residues. CDR3 protein: CASSQVSGAEAFF. The CDR3 DNA reads as TGCGCCAGCAGCCAAGTGTCGGGGGCTGAAGCTTTCTTT.

This clone was found once. The chain employs TRBV6-1 and TRBJ2-5; weak D call: TRBD2 (5 bases). Germline V CDR1 and CDR2: MNHNS, SASEGT. The CDR3 has 16 amino acids. V was shortened by 2 bases and J by 2 bases, with 15 bases between the two germline ends. CDR3 protein: CASSEPFFGVQETQYF. For the CDR3, the DNA is TGTGCCAGCAGTGAACCGTTTTTCGGGGTTCAAGAGACCCAGTACTTC.

V and J are TRBV15 and TRBJ2-5, with 8 bases fitting TRBD2. This CDR3 has 16 amino acids. Germline lookup yields CDR1 LNHNV and CDR2 YYDKDF (reference sequence). With V trimmed by 1 base and J by 6 bases, 10 bases remained unmatched. In DNA, the CDR3 is TGTGCCACCAGCAGAGGTGCGGGGGGCACCAGTAAGACCCAGTACTTC. It yields the protein CATSRGAGGTSKTQYF.

This chain uses TRBV7-8 with TRBJ1-5, with 10 bases identical to TRBD1. Germline CDR1 and CDR2: SGHVS and FQNEAQ. V lost 5 bases to trimming and J lost 1 base; unmatched junction nucleotides: 11. The CDR3 is 18 amino acids. The CDR3 sequence: CASSPLGQGFVSNQPQHF. CDR3 bases: TGTGCCAGCAGCCCGTTGGGACAGGGGTTTGTCAGCAATCAGCCCCAGCATTTT.

This clone appeared a single time. This rearrangement joins TRBV6-2 or TRBV6-3 to TRBJ1-5; 12 bases map to TRBD1. With V trimmed by 3 bases and J by 7 bases, 4 bases remained unmatched. The CDR3 is 15 amino acids. Germline CDR1 MNHEY, CDR2 SVGEGT. CDR3 in DNA: TGTGCCAGCAGTTATTCCGGGACAGGGGGCCAGCCCCAGCATTTT. Translated: CASSYSGTGGQPQHF.

In nucleotides, the CDR3 is TGTGCCAGCAGCCTCCAGCGCGTTTTCTTT. Its translation is CASSLQRVFF. The V and J genes are TRBV6-2 or TRBV6-3 and TRBJ1-1; D call uncertain. Germline CDR1 and CDR2: MNHEY and SVGEGT. Deletions cut 6 bases from V and 13 bases from J, with 12 bases between. The CDR3 extends over 10 amino acids.

The CDR3 sequence: CATSRKRLTGPGVEAFF. In DNA, the CDR3 is TGTGCCACCAGCAGAAAACGCCTGACAGGACCAGGGGTTGAAGCTTTCTTT. This chain joins TRBV15 and TRBJ1-1; D is perhaps TRBD1 (6 bases). V gave up 2 bases and J gave up 7 bases, with 23 bases separating them. This CDR3 has 17 amino acids. Germline CDR1 is LNHNV and CDR2 is YYDKDF (reference sequence).

The rearrangement links TRBV5-4 to TRBJ1-1, with D maybe TRBD1 (6 bases). The CDR3 sequence is 16 residues long. CDR1 is SGHNT, CDR2 YYREEE, per germline (reference sequence). Trimming shortened V by 4 bases and J by 1 base, and 17 bases separated the two germline ends. CDR3 sequence reads: CASSPALMDRNTEAFF. The CDR3 nucleotides read TGTGCCAGCAGCCCGGCTTTAATGGACAGGAACACTGAAGCTTTCTTT.

The chain recombines TRBV27 with TRBJ1-1, with D maybe TRBD1 (5 bases). Germline V gene sequence: CDR1 MNHEY, CDR2 SMNVEV (reference sequence). The CDR3 spans 13 residues. Trimming removed 6 bases from V and 5 bases from J, with 13 bases in between. The CDR3 reads CASRGQRTTEAFF. CDR3 bases: TGTGCCAGCAGGGGGCAAAGAACAACTGAAGCTTTCTTT.

The chain carries TRBV11-2 and TRBJ2-2; D is undetermined. V lost 2 bases and J 5 bases, leaving 6 bases between the germline ends. Germline loops: CDR1 SGHAT, CDR2 FQNNGV. The CDR3 spans 13 residues. CDR3 nucleotide sequence: TGTGCCAGCAGCTTATCGGTGACCGGGGAGCTGTTTTTT. It encodes CASSLSVTGELFF.

This clone was counted a few times. This chain links TRBV6-5 with TRBJ1-1; D not resolved. The CDR3 length is 13 residues. With 2 bases removed from V and 0 bases from J, the gap between germline ends came to 4 bases. Germline V CDR1 and CDR2: MNHEY, SVGAGI. CDR3 region: CASSYAVNTEAFF. Written as DNA, the CDR3 is TGTGCCAGCAGTTACGCAGTGAACACTGAAGCTTTCTTT.

The chain uses TRBV19 and TRBJ2-5; D gene uncertain. The CDR3 length is 14 residues. V dropped 8 bases and J dropped 0 bases, with 13 bases sitting between them. Germline V gene sequence: CDR1 LNHDA, CDR2 SQIVND (reference sequence). The CDR3 sequence is CASRPPGHQETQYF. Written as DNA, the CDR3 is TGTGCCAGTCGCCCTCCGGGTCACCAAGAGACCCAGTACTTC.

This chain links TRBV6-1 with TRBJ1-1; TRBD1 aligns across 10 bases. The V segment lost 3 bases and the J segment 3 bases; nucleotides outside the gene matches: 7. CDR1 is MNHNS, CDR2 SASEGT, per germline. The CDR3 covers 16 residues. CDR3 sequence: CASSDRQGAGDTEAFF. In DNA form, the CDR3 reads TGTGCCAGCAGTGACCGACAGGGGGCTGGTGACACTGAAGCTTTCTTT.

V gene TRBV5-1 combines with J gene TRBJ2-2; maybe TRBD2 (5 bases). CDR1 and CDR2 (germline): SGHRS, YFSETQ. V was cut by 7 bases and J by 1 base, with 17 bases left in between. CDR3 size: 16 residues. The CDR3 region has the DNA TGCGCCAGCGGGGATCTAGCCGGTGGGAACACCGGGGAGCTGTTTTTT. Residues: CASGDLAGGNTGELFF.

The genes are TRBV11-2 and TRBJ1-5; D possibly corresponds to TRBD1 (5 bases). From germline, CDR1 is SGHAT and CDR2 FQNNGV. Trimming stripped 5 bases from V and 0 bases from J, with 11 bases between. CDR3 size: 15 residues. CDR3 sequence reads: CASSKGGGSNQPQHF. The CDR3 coding sequence is TGTGCCAGCAGCAAAGGCGGGGGTAGCAATCAGCCCCAGCATTTT.

The chain recombines TRBV4-2 with TRBJ1-3; TRBD1 aligns across 8 bases. The CDR3 contains 17 residues. Germline CDR1 reads LGHNA; CDR2 reads YNFKEQ. Trimming cost V 3 bases and J 3 bases; bases outside gene matches: 10. CDR3: CASSQIIQGARGNTIYF. CDR3 sequence (DNA): TGTGCCAGCAGCCAGATAATCCAGGGGGCGCGTGGAAACACCATATATTTT.

This clone was recorded a few times. The chain is built from TRBV7-9 and TRBJ1-2, with 7 bases fitting TRBD1. CDR1 and CDR2 from the germline V gene are SEHNR and FQNEAQ (reference sequence). This CDR3 comprises 12 residues. With 3 bases clipped from V and 9 bases from J, the junction kept 4 bases outside the gene matches. In nucleotides, the CDR3 is TGTGCCAGCAGCTTGGAGGACAGGCGCTACACCTTC. Encoded protein: CASSLEDRRYTF.